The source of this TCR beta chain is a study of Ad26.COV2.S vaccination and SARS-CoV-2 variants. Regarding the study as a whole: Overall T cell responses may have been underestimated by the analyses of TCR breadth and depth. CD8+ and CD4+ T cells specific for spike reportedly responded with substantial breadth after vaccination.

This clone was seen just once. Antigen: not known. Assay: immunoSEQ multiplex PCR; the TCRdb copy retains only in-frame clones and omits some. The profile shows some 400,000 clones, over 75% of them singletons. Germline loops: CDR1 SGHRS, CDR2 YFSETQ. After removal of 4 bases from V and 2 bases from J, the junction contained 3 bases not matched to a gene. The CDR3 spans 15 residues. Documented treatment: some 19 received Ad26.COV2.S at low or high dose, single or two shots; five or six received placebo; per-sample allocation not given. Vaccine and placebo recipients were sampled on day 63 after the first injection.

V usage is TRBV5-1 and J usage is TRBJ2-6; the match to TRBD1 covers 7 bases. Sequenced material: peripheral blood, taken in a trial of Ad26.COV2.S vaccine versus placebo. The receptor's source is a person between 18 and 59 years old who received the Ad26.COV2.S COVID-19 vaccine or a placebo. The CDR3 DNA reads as TGCGCCAGCAGCCTCCAGGGGGCTGGGGCCAACGTCCTGACTTTC. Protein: CASSLQGAGANVLTF. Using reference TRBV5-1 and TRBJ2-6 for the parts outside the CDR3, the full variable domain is KAGVTQTPRYLIKTRGQQVTLSCSPISGHRSVSWYQQTPGQGLQFLFEYFSETQRNKGNFPGRFSGRQFSNSRSEMNVSTLELGDSALYLCASSLQGAGANVLTFGAGSRLTVL.